This TCR beta chain originates from a study of control samples from healthy donors and cancer patients. This CDR3 region has 15 residues. V was pared by 3 bases and J by 6 bases, with 4 bases of the junction left unmatched. Germline V gene sequence: CDR1 SGHTA, CDR2 FQGNSA. TCRdb's table, derived via immunoSEQ multiplex PCR, lists solely in-frame clones and lacks some. The data show some 140,000 clones, around 94% seen once. The rearrangement uses TRBV7-2 and TRBJ2-2, with 10 bases matching TRBD1. The sample taken for sequencing was PBMCs. This sequence was found in a man aged 55-75 years with colorectal cancer. The CDR3 loop is CASSLRTGGAGELFF. CDR3 nucleotide sequence: TGTGCCAGCAGCTTGCGGACAGGGGGGGCCGGGGAGCTGTTTTTT.